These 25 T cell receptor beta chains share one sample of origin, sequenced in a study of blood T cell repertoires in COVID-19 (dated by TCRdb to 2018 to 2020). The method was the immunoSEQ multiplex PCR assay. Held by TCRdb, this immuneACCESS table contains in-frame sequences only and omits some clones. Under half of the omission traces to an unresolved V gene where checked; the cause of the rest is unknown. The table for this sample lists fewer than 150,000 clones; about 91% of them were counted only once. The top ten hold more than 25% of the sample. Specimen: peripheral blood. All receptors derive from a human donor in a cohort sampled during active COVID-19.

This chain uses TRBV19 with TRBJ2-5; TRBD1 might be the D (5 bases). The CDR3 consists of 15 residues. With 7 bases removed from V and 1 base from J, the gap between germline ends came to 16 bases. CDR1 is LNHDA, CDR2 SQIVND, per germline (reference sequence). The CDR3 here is CASTLDARAQETQYF. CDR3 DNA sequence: TGTGCCAGTACCCTCGATGCCAGGGCCCAAGAGACCCAGTACTTC.

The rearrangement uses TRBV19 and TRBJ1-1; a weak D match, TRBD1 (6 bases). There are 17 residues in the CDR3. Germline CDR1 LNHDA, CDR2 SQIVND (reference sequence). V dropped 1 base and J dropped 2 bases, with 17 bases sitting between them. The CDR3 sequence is CASSIVIRDTINTEAFF. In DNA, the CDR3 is TGTGCCAGTAGTATAGTTATCCGGGACACTATAAACACTGAAGCTTTCTTT.

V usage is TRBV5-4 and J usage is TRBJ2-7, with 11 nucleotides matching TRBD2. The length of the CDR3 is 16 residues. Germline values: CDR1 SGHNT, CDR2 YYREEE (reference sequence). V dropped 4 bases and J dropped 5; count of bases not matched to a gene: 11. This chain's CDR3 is CASSTRLAGRGHEQYF. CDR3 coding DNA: TGTGCCAGCAGCACCAGACTAGCGGGGCGGGGTCACGAGCAGTACTTC.

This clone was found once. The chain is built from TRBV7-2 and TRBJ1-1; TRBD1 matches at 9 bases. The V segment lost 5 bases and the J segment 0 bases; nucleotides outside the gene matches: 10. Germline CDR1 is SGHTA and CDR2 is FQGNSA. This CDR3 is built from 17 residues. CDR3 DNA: TGTGCCAGCAGCCCCCCCGGGACAGGGATTATGAACACTGAAGCTTTCTTT. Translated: CASSPPGTGIMNTEAFF.

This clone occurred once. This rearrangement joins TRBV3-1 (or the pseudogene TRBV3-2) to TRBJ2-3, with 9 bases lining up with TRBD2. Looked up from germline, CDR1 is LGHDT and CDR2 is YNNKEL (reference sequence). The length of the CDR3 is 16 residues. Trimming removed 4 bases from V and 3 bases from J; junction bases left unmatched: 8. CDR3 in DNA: TGTGCCAGCAGCCCCTCCAGGCGGGGGGGAACAGATACGCAGTATTTT. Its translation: CASSPSRRGGTDTQYF.

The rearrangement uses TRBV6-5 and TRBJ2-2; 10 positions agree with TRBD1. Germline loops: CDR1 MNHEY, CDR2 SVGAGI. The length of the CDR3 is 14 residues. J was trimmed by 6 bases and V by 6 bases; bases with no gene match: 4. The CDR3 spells CASSRDRGAGELFF. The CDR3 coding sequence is TGTGCCAGCAGCCGGGACAGGGGCGCCGGGGAGCTGTTTTTT.

The CDR3 DNA sequence: TGCAGCGTTGCGGGGGGACAGGGCCAAGAGACCCAGTACTTC. Its translation: CSVAGGQGQETQYF. This rearrangement joins TRBV29-1 to TRBJ2-5; 9 bases map to TRBD1. The germline CDR1 and CDR2 sequences are SQVTM and ANQGSEA. CDR3 length equals 14 residues. V lost 4 bases, J lost 1 base, and 4 bases stayed unmatched.

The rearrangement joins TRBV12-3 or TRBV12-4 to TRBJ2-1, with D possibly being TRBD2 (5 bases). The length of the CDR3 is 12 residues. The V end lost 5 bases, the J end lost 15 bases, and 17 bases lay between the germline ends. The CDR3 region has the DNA TGTGCCAGCAGTGCTAGCCCCGCGGGTAGGTTCTTC. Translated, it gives CASSASPAGRFF.

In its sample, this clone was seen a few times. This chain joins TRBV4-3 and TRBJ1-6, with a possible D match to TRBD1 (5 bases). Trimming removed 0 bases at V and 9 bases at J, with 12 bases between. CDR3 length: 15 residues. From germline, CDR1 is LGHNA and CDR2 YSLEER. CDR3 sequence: CASSQDLGRVSPLHF. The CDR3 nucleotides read TGCGCCAGCAGCCAAGATCTTGGCAGGGTTTCACCCCTCCACTTT.

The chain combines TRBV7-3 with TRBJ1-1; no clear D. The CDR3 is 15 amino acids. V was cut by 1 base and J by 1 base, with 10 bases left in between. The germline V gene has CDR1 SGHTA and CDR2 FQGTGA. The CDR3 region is CASSLSGHQNTEAFF. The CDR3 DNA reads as TGTGCCAGCAGCTTAAGTGGGCACCAGAACACTGAAGCTTTCTTT.

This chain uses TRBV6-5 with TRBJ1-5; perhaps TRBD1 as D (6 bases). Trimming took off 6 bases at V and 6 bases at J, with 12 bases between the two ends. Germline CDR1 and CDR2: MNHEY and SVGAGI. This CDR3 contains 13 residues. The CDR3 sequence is CASRGGEGQPQHF. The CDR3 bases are TGTGCCAGCAGAGGGGGTGAGGGTCAGCCCCAGCATTTT.

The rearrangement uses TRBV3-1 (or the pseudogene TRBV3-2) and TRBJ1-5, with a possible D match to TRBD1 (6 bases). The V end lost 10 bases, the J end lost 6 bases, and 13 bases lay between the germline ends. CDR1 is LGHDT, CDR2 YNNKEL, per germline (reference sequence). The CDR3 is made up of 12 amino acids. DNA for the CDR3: TGTGCCACGAGACAGGCGGGTCAGCCCCAGCATTTT. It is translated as CATRQAGQPQHF.

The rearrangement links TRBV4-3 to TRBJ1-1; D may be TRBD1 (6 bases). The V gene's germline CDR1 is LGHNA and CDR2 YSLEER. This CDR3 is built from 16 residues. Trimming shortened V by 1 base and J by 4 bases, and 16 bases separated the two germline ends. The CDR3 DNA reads TGCGCCAGCAGCCAAGGAACAGGGACGAGATCCACTGAAGCTTTCTTT. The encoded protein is CASSQGTGTRSTEAFF.

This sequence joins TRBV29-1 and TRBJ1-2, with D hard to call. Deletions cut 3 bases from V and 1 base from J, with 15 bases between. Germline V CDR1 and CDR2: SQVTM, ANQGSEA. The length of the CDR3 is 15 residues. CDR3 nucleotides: TGCAGCGTTGATAGCAGCCCACTACTTAACTATGGCTACACCTTC. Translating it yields CSVDSSPLLNYGYTF. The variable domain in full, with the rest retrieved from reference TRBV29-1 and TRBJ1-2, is SAVISQKPSRDICQRGTSLTIQCQVDSQVTMMFWYRQQPGQSLTLIATANQGSEATYESGFVIDKFPISRPNLTFSTLTVSNMSPEDSSIYLCSVDSSPLLNYGYTFGSGTRLTVV.

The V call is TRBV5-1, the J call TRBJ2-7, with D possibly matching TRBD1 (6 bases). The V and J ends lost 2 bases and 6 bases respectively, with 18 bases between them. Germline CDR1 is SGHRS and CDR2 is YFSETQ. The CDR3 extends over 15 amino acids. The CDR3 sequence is CASSFQGTPATEQYF. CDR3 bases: TGCGCCAGCAGCTTCCAGGGGACCCCTGCTACCGAGCAGTACTTC.

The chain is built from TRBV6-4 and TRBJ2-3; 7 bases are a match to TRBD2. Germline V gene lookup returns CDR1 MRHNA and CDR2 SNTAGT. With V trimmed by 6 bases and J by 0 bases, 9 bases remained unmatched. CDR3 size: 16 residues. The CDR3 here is CASSPGDYPSTDTQYF. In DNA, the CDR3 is TGTGCCAGCAGCCCCGGGGACTATCCTAGCACAGATACGCAGTATTTT.

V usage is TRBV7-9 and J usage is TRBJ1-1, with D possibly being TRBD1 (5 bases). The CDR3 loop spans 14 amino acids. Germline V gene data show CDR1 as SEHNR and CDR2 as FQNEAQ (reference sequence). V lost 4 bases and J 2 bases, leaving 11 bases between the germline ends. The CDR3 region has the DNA TGTGCCAGCAGCTCCGGGGGGAGCAACACTGAAGCTTTCTTT. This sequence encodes CASSSGGSNTEAFF.

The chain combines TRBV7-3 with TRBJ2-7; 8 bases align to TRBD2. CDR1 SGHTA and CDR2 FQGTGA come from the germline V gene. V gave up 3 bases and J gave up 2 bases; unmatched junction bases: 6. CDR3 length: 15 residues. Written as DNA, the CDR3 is TGTGCCAGCAGCTTTCTAGCGGGTCCTACCTACGAGCAGTACTTC. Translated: CASSFLAGPTYEQYF.

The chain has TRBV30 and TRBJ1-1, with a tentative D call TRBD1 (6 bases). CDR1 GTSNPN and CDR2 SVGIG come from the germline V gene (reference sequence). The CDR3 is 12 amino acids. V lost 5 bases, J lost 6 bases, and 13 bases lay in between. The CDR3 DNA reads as TGTGCCTGGCTCCGGGACAACCCTGAAGCTTTCTTT. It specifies CAWLRDNPEAFF.

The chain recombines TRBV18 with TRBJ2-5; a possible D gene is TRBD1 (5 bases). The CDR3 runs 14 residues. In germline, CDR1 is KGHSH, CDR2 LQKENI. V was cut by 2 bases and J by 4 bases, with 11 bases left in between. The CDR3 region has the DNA TGTGCCAGCTCACCAGGACAATTGGGAGAGACCCAGTACTTC. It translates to CASSPGQLGETQYF.

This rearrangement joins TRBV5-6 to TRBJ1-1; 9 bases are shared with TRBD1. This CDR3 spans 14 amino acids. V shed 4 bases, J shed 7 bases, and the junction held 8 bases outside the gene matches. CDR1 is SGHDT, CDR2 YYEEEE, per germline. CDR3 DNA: TGTGCCAGCAGCGGACGGGACAGGGCCAATGAAGCTTTCTTT. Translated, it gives CASSGRDRANEAFF.

The CDR3 coding sequence is TGTGCCAGCAGCGACCGACAGGGTGGAAATGAAAAACTGTTTTTT. It translates to CASSDRQGGNEKLFF. The V gene is TRBV5-4, the J gene TRBJ1-4; 7 bases are a match to TRBD1. The trim removed 4 bases at V and 5 bases at J, leaving 8 bases unmatched. Germline CDR1 reads SGHNT; CDR2 reads YYREEE (reference sequence). The CDR3 has 15 residues.

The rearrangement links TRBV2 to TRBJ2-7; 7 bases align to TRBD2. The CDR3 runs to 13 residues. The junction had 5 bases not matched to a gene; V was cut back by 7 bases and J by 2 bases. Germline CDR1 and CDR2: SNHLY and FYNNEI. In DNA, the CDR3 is TGTGCCAGCAAGGGAGGGCAAGCCTACGAGCAGTACTTC. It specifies CASKGGQAYEQYF.

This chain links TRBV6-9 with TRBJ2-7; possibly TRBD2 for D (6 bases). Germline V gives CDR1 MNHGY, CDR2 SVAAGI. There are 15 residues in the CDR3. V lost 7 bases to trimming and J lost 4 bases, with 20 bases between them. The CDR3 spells CASNTHRGLGYEQYF. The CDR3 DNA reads TGTGCCAGCAATACCCACCGGGGACTCGGTTACGAGCAGTACTTC.

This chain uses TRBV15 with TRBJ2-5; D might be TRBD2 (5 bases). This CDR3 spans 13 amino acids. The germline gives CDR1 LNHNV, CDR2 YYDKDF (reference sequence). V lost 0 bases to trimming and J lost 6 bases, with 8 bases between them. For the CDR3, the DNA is TGTGCCACCAGCAGAGATTCGGGGAAGACCCAGTACTTC. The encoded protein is CATSRDSGKTQYF.